Listed here is a single TCR beta chain. These data are taken from a study of blood T cell repertoires in COVID-19. CDR3 size: 15 residues. Trimming removed 5 bases from V and 4 bases from J, with 17 bases in between. CDR1 and CDR2 from the germline V gene are SGHNT and YENEEA. The table came from immunoSEQ multiplex PCR; TCRdb's copy has only in-frame clones and leaves some out. Found here are a few hundred thousand clones, around nine tenths of them singletons; the top ten hold roughly a tenth. Sequencing input: PBMCs or T cells enriched from blood (not recorded which). The clonotype comes from a woman aged 45-65 years who had recovered from COVID-19. This chain uses TRBV11-3 with TRBJ2-5; D remains unclear. The CDR3 DNA follows: TGTGCCAGCAGCACATCGGCCGAGGCGGCAGAGACCCAGTACTTC. As protein: CASSTSAEAAETQYF.